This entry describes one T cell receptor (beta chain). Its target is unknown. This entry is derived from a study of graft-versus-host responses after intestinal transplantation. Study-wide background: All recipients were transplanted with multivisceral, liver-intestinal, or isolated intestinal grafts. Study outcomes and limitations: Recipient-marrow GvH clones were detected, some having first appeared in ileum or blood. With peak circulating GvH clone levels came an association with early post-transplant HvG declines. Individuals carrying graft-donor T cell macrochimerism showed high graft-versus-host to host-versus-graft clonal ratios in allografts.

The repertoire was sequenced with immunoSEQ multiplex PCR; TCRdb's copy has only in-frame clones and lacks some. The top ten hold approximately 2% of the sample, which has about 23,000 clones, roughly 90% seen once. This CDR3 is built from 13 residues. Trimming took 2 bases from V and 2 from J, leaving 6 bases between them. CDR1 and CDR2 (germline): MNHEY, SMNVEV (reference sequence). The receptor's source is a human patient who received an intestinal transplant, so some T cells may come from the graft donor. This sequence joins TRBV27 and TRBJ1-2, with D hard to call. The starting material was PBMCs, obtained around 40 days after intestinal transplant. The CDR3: CASSLNGNYGYTF. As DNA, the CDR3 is TGTGCCAGCAGTTTAAACGGAAACTATGGCTACACCTTC.